These 25 T cell receptor beta chains were sequenced from one sample in a study of blood T cell repertoires in COVID-19 (TCRdb year 2020). The library relied on the immunoSEQ multiplex PCR assay. This is the immuneACCESS table as TCRdb keeps it, with only in-frame sequences that have V and J called. A part of the clones is gone; compared with another copy, unresolved V genes explain less than half, and the rest is unexplained. In this sample the table shows 84,000 or so clones, approximately 80% of which occur a single time. The top ten clones comprise around 16% of the sample. Source material: peripheral blood. The receptor set was obtained from a woman over 75 with acute or convalescent COVID-19.

This clone was recorded a few times. This chain links TRBV9 with TRBJ1-4, with a weak D call TRBD1 (6 bases). The V gene's germline CDR1 is SGDLS and CDR2 YYNGEE. The CDR3 extends over 15 amino acids. The V end was cut by 4 bases, the J end by 5 bases, with 15 bases between. CDR3 DNA: TGTGCCAGCAGCCCCAGGGGTTTAGGGAATGAAAAACTGTTTTTT. It encodes CASSPRGLGNEKLFF. Drawing the rest from reference TRBV9 and TRBJ1-4, the complete variable domain is DSGVTQTPKHLITATGQRVTLRCSPRSGDLSVYWYQQSLDQGLQFLIQYYNGEERAKGNILERFSAQQFPDLHSELNLSSLELGDSALYFCASSPRGLGNEKLFFGSGTQLSVL.

V is TRBV19 and J is TRBJ2-7; D call uncertain. This CDR3 is built from 14 residues. Germline V CDR1 and CDR2: LNHDA, SQIVND (reference sequence). Trimming removed 3 bases at V and 3 bases at J, with 12 bases between. CDR3 sequence: CASSIVTGNYEQYF. The CDR3 DNA sequence: TGTGCCAGTAGTATTGTGACGGGTAACTACGAGCAGTACTTC.

The rearrangement joins TRBV6-2 or TRBV6-3 to TRBJ2-3; 14 bases match TRBD2. The CDR3 is 18 amino acids. Germline V lookup: CDR1 MNHEY, CDR2 SVGEGT. V was pared by 5 bases and J by 3 bases, with 10 bases of the junction left unmatched. Written as DNA, the CDR3 is TGTGCCAGCAGTCGGATTTCCGGGACTAGCGGGGGAACAGATACGCAGTATTTT. Translated: CASSRISGTSGGTDTQYF.

V and J are TRBV24-1 and TRBJ1-1; D unresolved. The CDR3 is made up of 12 amino acids. V lost 9 bases to trimming and J lost 1 base, with 8 bases between them. The germline CDR1 and CDR2 sequences are KGHDR and SFDVKD. The CDR3 nucleotides are TGTGCCACCGTCGCAGGGAACACTGAAGCTTTCTTT. Its translation: CATVAGNTEAFF.

This clone showed up just a few times. The genes are TRBV12-5 and TRBJ2-2, with TRBD1 matching 7 bases. Germline trimming cut 0 bases from V and 7 bases from J; bases unmatched to any gene: 5. Germline CDR1 LGHNT, CDR2 FRNRAP. CDR3 size: 15 residues. The CDR3 region has the DNA TGTGCTAGTGGTTTGGTACACAGGGGAATCGGGGAGCTGTTTTTT. Its translation: CASGLVHRGIGELFF. The variable domain in full, with the rest retrieved from reference TRBV12-5 and TRBJ2-2, is DARVTQTPRHKVTEMGQEVTMRCQPILGHNTVFWYRQTMMQGLELLAYFRNRAPLDDSGMPKDRFSAEMPDATLATLKIQPSEPRDSAVYFCASGLVHRGIGELFFGEGSRLTVL.

This sequence joins TRBV6-5 and TRBJ2-7; 9 bases map to TRBD1. Germline loops: CDR1 MNHEY, CDR2 SVGAGI. The V and J ends lost 5 bases and 9 bases, in that order; junction bases with no gene match: 14. The CDR3 covers 15 residues. The CDR3 DNA is TGTGCCAGCAGTCCTCACTACGACAGGGGGGCTCGGCAGTACTTC. Translated, it gives CASSPHYDRGARQYF.

This chain uses TRBV7-9 with TRBJ1-5; D remains ambiguous. The length of the CDR3 is 12 residues. Germline assignment: CDR1 SEHNR and CDR2 FQNEAQ (reference sequence). The V gene lost 5 bases and the J gene lost 4 bases, with 6 bases spanning the gap. CDR3 amino acids: CASSHQNQPQHF. DNA of the CDR3: TGTGCCAGCAGCCACCAGAATCAGCCCCAGCATTTT.

The chain links TRBV19 to TRBJ2-7, with D possibly matching TRBD2 (7 bases). V was clipped by 5 bases and J by 1 base, with 18 bases between them. Germline CDR1 LNHDA, CDR2 SQIVND (reference sequence). The length of the CDR3 is 16 residues. For the CDR3, the DNA is TGTGCCAGTAGTCCCCTGGGGGGGGGCGAATCCTACGAGCAGTACTTC. Encoded protein: CASSPLGGGESYEQYF.

Regarding this clone: Other DNA sequences from this sample encode an identical CDR3 as well. The V and J genes are TRBV6-5 and TRBJ2-5, with TRBD2 as a possible D gene (5 bases). CDR1 MNHEY and CDR2 SVGAGI come from the germline V gene. The CDR3 runs to 13 residues. V lost 0 bases and J lost 4, with 6 bases in between. CDR3 nucleotide sequence: TGTGCCAGCAGTTACTCGAGCGGAGAGACCCAGTACTTC. It yields the protein CASSYSSGETQYF.

The chain is built from TRBV21-1 and TRBJ2-2; TRBD1 is the table's D call, not checked against the DNA. TRBV21-1 represents a pseudogene. This CDR3 has 18 residues. CDR3 in DNA: TGTGCCAGCACCTCCCGGGACAGGGGTGAAGCGAACACCGGGGAGCTGTTTTTT. This gives the protein CASTSRDRGEANTGELFF.

This chain connects TRBV19 to TRBJ1-5, with 8 nucleotides matching TRBD1. This CDR3 comprises 14 residues. CDR1 and CDR2 (germline): LNHDA, SQIVND (reference sequence). The ends lost 11 bases at V and 2 bases at J; junction bases unmatched: 8. The CDR3 DNA reads as TGTGCCGGATACAGGGGGGAGGGCAATCAGCCCCAGCATTTT. Translation gives CAGYRGEGNQPQHF.

This clone was detected only a few times. J is TRBJ2-7 and V is TRBV11-3; 12 nucleotides line up with TRBD2. The germline CDR1 and CDR2 sequences are SGHNT and YENEEA. The length of the CDR3 is 14 residues. V shed 10 bases and J 3 bases; nucleotides not matched to a gene: 7. The CDR3, as DNA: TGTGCCACCTCGGGACTAGCGGGCCTCTACGAGCAGTACTTC. It yields the protein CATSGLAGLYEQYF. The full variable domain, with the rest looked up from reference TRBV11-3 and TRBJ2-7, is EAGVVQSPRYKIIEKKQPVAFWCNPISGHNTLYWYLQNLGQGPELLIRYENEEAVDDSQLPKDRFSAERLKGVDSTLKIQPAELGDSAVYLCATSGLAGLYEQYFGPGTRLTVT.

The gene calls are TRBV4-3 and TRBJ1-2, with 7 nucleotides matching TRBD1. The length of the CDR3 is 15 residues. V trimming: 3 bases; J trimming: 3 bases; junction bases outside the gene matches: 7. Per the germline V gene, CDR1 is LGHNA and CDR2 is YSLEER. The CDR3 nucleotides read TGCGCCAGCAGCCAGACTTCCGGGACAGACTATGGCTACACCTTC. Protein sequence: CASSQTSGTDYGYTF.

The chain links TRBV10-3 to TRBJ1-1; a weak D match, TRBD1 (6 bases). Trimming took 8 bases from V and 2 from J, leaving 12 bases between them. Germline V gives CDR1 ENHRY, CDR2 SYGVKD. CDR3 length: 13 residues. CDR3 sequence reads: CAIQGQQNTEAFF. The CDR3 region has the DNA TGTGCCATCCAAGGACAGCAAAACACTGAAGCTTTCTTT.

The rearrangement links TRBV14 to TRBJ2-5, with a tentative D call TRBD1 (5 bases). The CDR3 contains 18 residues. Germline loops: CDR1 SGHDN, CDR2 FVKESK. Trimming shortened V by 4 bases and J by 1 base, and 22 bases separated the two germline ends. The CDR3 sequence is CASSPDILRTYIQETQYF. CDR3 coding DNA: TGTGCCAGCAGCCCAGATATTCTGCGGACATACATCCAAGAGACCCAGTACTTC.

This clone was seen a few times. V gene TRBV19 combines with J gene TRBJ2-3, with TRBD2 as a possible D gene (5 bases). This CDR3 is built from 16 residues. Germline V gives CDR1 LNHDA, CDR2 SQIVND (reference sequence). The V end was cut by 4 bases, the J end by 0 bases, with 14 bases between. CDR3 protein: CASSSLSSLSTDTQYF. The DNA of the CDR3 is TGTGCCAGTAGTAGTCTGTCTAGCCTAAGCACAGATACGCAGTATTTT.

V gene TRBV7-2 combines with J gene TRBJ1-2, with a weak D call TRBD1 (6 bases). Germline V gene lookup returns CDR1 SGHTA and CDR2 FQGNSA. V lost 1 base to trimming and J lost 0 bases, with 18 bases between them. The CDR3 length is 18 residues. As DNA, the CDR3 is TGTGCCAGCAGCTTAGACTGGACAGAATTAAAGTCTAACTATGGCTACACCTTC. It codes for CASSLDWTELKSNYGYTF.

Concerning this clone itself: Other nucleotide sequences in the sample specify the same CDR3. The chain uses TRBV4-3 and TRBJ2-2; D possibly corresponds to TRBD1 (5 bases). V was cut by 1 base and J by 0 bases, with 12 bases left in between. Germline loops: CDR1 LGHNA, CDR2 YSLEER. CDR3 length: 17 residues. CDR3 nucleotide sequence: TGCGCCAGCAGCCAAGGTTTTAGGACATCGAACACCGGGGAGCTGTTTTTT. Residues: CASSQGFRTSNTGELFF.

CDR3 coding DNA: TGTGCCAGCAGATTAGGGACAGTCCACCACTTT. This codes for CASRLGTVHHF. This chain connects TRBV2 to TRBJ1-6; 7 bases map to TRBD1. This CDR3 comprises 11 residues. The V segment lost 6 bases and the J segment 18 bases; nucleotides outside the gene matches: 8. Per the germline V gene, CDR1 is SNHLY and CDR2 is FYNNEI.

This chain uses TRBV10-1 with TRBJ1-1; possibly TRBD1 for D (6 bases). Between the trimmed V and J ends, which lost 2 bases and 0 bases, there was a span of 16 bases. CDR3 length: 17 amino acids. CDR1 WNHNN and CDR2 SYGVQD come from the germline V gene (reference sequence). This chain's CDR3 is CASSEKGQGTMNTEAFF. The CDR3 DNA reads as TGCGCCAGCAGTGAGAAGGGGCAGGGGACAATGAACACTGAAGCTTTCTTT.

The V gene is TRBV21-1, the J gene TRBJ1-2; whether TRBD1, the table's D call, matches the DNA was not checked. TRBV21-1 is tagged as a pseudogene. CDR3 length: 13 residues. This CDR3 reads CASILQGNYGYTF. The CDR3 coding sequence is TGTGCCAGCATCCTACAGGGCAACTATGGCTACACCTTC.

CDR3 protein: CASSYTVAGEETQYF. The DNA for the CDR3 is TGTGCCAGCAGTTATACAGTGGCCGGGGAAGAGACCCAGTACTTC. The gene calls are TRBV6-2 or TRBV6-3 and TRBJ2-5, with D perhaps matching TRBD2 (5 bases). The CDR3 has 15 residues. V shed 3 bases and J shed 3 bases, with 14 bases lying between them. Germline CDR1 MNHEY, CDR2 SVGEGT.

This sequence joins TRBV5-1 and TRBJ1-1; 8 nucleotides match TRBD1. Germline CDR1 is SGHRS and CDR2 is YFSETQ. This CDR3 comprises 13 residues. J gave up 4 bases and V 5 bases, and 4 bases lay outside the gene matches. This CDR3 reads CASRWTGSTEAFF. CDR3 nucleotide sequence: TGCGCCAGCAGGTGGACAGGGTCCACTGAAGCTTTCTTT.

The chain links TRBV18 to TRBJ2-2; 11 nucleotides align to TRBD1. J gave up 4 bases and V 6 bases, and 4 bases lay outside the gene matches. CDR1 is KGHSH and CDR2 is LQKENI in the germline V gene. The CDR3 is 15 amino acids. CDR3 protein: CASSSGTGGTGELFF. Written as DNA, the CDR3 is TGTGCCAGCTCGTCCGGGACAGGGGGCACCGGGGAGCTGTTTTTT.

The chain uses TRBV6-5 and TRBJ1-1, with D unclear. The CDR3 length is 12 residues. V lost 11 bases and J 1 base, leaving 11 bases between the germline ends. CDR1 is MNHEY and CDR2 is SVGAGI in the germline V gene. The chain's CDR3 is CAASTGNTEAFF. The CDR3 DNA reads as TGTGCCGCGTCGACGGGGAACACTGAAGCTTTCTTT.